The clone carrying this TCR beta chain was seen many times. The antigen is unknown. Via MiXCR, TCRdb re-called the 5' RACE reads, giving one row per CDR3 protein. The sample has around 340,000 distinct CDR3 sequences, approximately 8.7% seen once; the top ten hold roughly 8.9%. This entry comes from a study of identical twins. Findings and caveats of the study: Twins showed weaker excess sharing in their beta out-of-frame sequences. Cross-sectional statistical analysis, not tracking of the same donors, underpinned the conclusions. Some out-of-frame alpha sequences were shared by twins, and these showed excess low generation probability.

The ends lost 1 base at V and 7 bases at J; junction bases unmatched: 6. Germline CDR1 SGHVS, CDR2 FQNEAQ. This CDR3 contains 16 residues. This chain uses TRBV7-8 with TRBJ2-1; TRBD2 agrees at 11 bases. The sample taken for sequencing was naive T cells sorted from blood. The clonotype comes from a woman between 50 and 59 years old in good health. CDR3 nucleotide sequence: TGTGCCAGCAGCTTAGAAACTAGCGGGAGAGGAAATGAGCAGTTCTTC. Translation: CASSLETSGRGNEQFF.